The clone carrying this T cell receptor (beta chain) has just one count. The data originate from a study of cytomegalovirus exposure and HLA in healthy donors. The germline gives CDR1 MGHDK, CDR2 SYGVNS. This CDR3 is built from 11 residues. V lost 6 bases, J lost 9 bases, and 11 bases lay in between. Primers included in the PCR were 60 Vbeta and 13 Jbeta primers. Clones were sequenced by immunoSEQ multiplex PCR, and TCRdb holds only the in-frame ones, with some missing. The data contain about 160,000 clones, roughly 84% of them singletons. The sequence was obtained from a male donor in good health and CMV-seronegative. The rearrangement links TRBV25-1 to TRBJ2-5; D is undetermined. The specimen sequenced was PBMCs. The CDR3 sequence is CASSTIVAQYF. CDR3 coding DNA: TGTGCCAGCAGCACTATCGTTGCCCAGTACTTC.